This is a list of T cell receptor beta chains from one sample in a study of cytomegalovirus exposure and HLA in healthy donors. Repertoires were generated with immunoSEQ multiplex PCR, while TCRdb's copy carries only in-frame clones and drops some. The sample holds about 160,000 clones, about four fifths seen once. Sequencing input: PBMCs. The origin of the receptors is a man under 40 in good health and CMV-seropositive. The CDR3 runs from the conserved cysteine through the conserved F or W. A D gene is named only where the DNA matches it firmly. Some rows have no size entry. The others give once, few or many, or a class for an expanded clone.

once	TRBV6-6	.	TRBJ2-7	CASSPGIWQYF	TGTGCCAGCAGTCCAGGGATCTGGCAGTACTTC
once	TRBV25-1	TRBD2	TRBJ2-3	CASIRTSADTQYF	TGTGCCAGCATACGGACTAGCGCAGATACGCAGTATTTT
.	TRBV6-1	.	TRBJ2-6	CASTPGGTGANVLTF	TGTGCCAGCACCCCCGGAGGAACTGGGGCCAACGTCCTGACTTTC
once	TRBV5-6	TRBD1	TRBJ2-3	CASSTDRGYGTDTQYF	TGTGCCAGCAGCACGGACAGGGGGTATGGCACAGATACGCAGTATTTT
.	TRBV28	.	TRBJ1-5	CASSLTQGGQPQHF	TGTGCCAGCAGTTTAACCCAGGGCGGTCAGCCCCAGCATTTT
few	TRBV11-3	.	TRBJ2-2	CASSLGGLHTGELFF	TGTGCCAGCAGCTTAGGAGGACTTCACACCGGGGAGCTGTTTTTT
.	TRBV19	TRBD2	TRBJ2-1	CASSERGGVRDEQFF	TGTGCCAGTAGCGAGCGGGGGGGAGTCCGAGATGAGCAGTTCTTC
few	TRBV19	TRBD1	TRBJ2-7	CASSPGQAGEQYF	TGTGCCAGTAGTCCCGGACAGGCAGGCGAGCAGTACTTC
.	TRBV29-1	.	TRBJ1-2	CSVRPQTMDYTF	TGCAGCGTTAGGCCGCAAACTATGGACTACACCTTC
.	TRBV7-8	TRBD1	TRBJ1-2	CASSLASTGFDDGYTF	TGTGCCAGCAGCTTAGCCTCGACAGGGTTTGACGATGGCTACACCTTC
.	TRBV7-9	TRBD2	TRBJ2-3	CASSPSGRITDTQYF	TGTGCCAGCAGCCCCAGCGGGAGGATCACAGATACGCAGTATTTT
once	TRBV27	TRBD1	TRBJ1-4	CASSFEWDRTEKLFF	TGTGCCAGCAGTTTCGAGTGGGACAGGACTGAAAAACTGTTTTTT
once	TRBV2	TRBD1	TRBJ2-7	CASRGQGIYYEQYF	TGTGCCAGCAGAGGACAGGGTATATACTACGAGCAGTACTTC
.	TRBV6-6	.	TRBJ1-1	CASSGRDKNTEAFF	TGTGCCAGCAGTGGACGGGACAAGAACACTGAAGCTTTCTTT
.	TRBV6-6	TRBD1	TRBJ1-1	CASSSLTGARTEAFF	TGTGCCAGCAGTTCCCTTACAGGGGCTCGCACTGAAGCTTTCTTT
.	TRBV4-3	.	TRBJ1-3	CASSQDRDTIYF	TGCGCCAGCAGCCAAGATAGAGACACCATATATTTT
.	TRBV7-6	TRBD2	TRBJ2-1	CASSFSGGPSHEQFF	TGTGCCAGCAGCTTTAGCGGGGGGCCCTCCCATGAGCAGTTCTTC
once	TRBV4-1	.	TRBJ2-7	CASSPQDYSYEQYF	TGCGCCAGCAGCCCACAGGACTACTCCTACGAGCAGTACTTC